The source of this TCR beta chain is a study of cytomegalovirus exposure and HLA in healthy donors. About the research overall: The Caucasian-associated ancestry cluster held 65% to 85% of a few hundred genotyped donors.

With regard to this clone: Its antigen is still unknown.

Findings of the study overall: Confirmation in vitro established that three CMV-associated chains were specific for CMV antigens. Cytomegalovirus-associated TCR beta chains were listed, numbering some 170. Some segments of the V type, notably TRBV6-2 and TRBV6-3, were excluded as indistinguishable.

Researchers ran the PCR with 60 Vbeta and 13 Jbeta primers. The assay was immunoSEQ multiplex PCR, and TCRdb's table has in-frame clones only and misses some. Counted here are some 130,000 clones, around three quarters occurring once; the ten biggest clones make up about 2.9%. V lost 5 bases and J 4 bases, leaving 15 bases between the germline ends. CDR3 length: 15 amino acids. The germline gives CDR1 SGDLS, CDR2 YYNGEE. This receptor was identified in a man in his forties in good health and CMV-seronegative. The rearrangement links TRBV9 to TRBJ1-4; perhaps TRBD1 as D (6 bases). Sequencing was carried out using PBMCs. The CDR3 coding sequence is TGTGCCAGCAGTCCAGGGGCAGCCGTTAATGAAAAACTGTTTTTT. It is translated as CASSPGAAVNEKLFF.